Below, one T cell receptor beta chain is given with its context. The data stem from a study of control samples from healthy donors and cancer patients. TCRdb keeps only in-frame clones here, not all; method: immunoSEQ multiplex PCR. The table shows 150,000 to 190,000 clones, with roughly 93% occurring only once. Trimming took 3 bases from V and 5 from J, leaving 10 bases between them. This CDR3 comprises 13 residues. The V gene's germline CDR1 is ENHRY and CDR2 SYGVKD. This chain links TRBV10-3 with TRBJ1-2; the D is unclear. Sample: blood. This receptor was obtained from a man in his forties or fifties in good health. The CDR3 region has the DNA TGTGCCATCAGTGACCCCGGCAAGTATGGCTACACCTTC. Protein product: CAISDPGKYGYTF.